This entry lists 24 T cell receptor beta chains sequenced from one sample in a study of blood T cell repertoires in COVID-19. Data came from immunoSEQ multiplex PCR; TCRdb stores just in-frame clones and leaves some out. Counted here are roughly 160,000 clones, approximately 86% occurring once; the ten biggest clones make up under 0.7%. The sequencing input was peripheral blood. The source of these receptors is a man in his fifties or sixties with COVID-19, enrolled during active disease.

The chain's CDR3 is CASSFLTGTSGTDTQYF. The CDR3 DNA reads TGTGCCAGCAGCTTCTTAACCGGGACTAGCGGCACAGATACGCAGTATTTT. The chain is built from TRBV5-6 and TRBJ2-3, with 10 bases identical to TRBD2. After removal of 2 bases from V and 1 base from J, the junction contained 7 bases not matched to a gene. The CDR3 covers 17 residues. The V gene's germline CDR1 is SGHDT and CDR2 YYEEEE.

The J gene is TRBJ1-1, the V gene TRBV7-2, with 7 positions matching TRBD1. This CDR3 region has 14 residues. Germline trimming cut 3 bases from V and 10 bases from J; bases unmatched to any gene: 11. Per the germline V gene, CDR1 is SGHTA and CDR2 is FQGNSA. CDR3 sequence reads: CASSLSQGGVVAFF. The CDR3 DNA follows: TGTGCCAGCAGCTTGAGTCAGGGGGGAGTGGTAGCTTTCTTT.

The chain has TRBV18 and TRBJ2-1; 13 bases align to TRBD2. From germline, CDR1 is KGHSH and CDR2 LQKENI. The CDR3 runs to 16 residues. V lost 6 bases to trimming and J lost 6 bases; unmatched junction nucleotides: 8. The CDR3, as DNA: TGTGCCAGCTCCCCTGCACTAGCGGGGGGGACCAATGAGCAGTTCTTC. Its translation: CASSPALAGGTNEQFF. Full variable domain (rest looked up from reference TRBV18 and TRBJ2-1): NAGVMQNPRHLVRRRGQEARLRCSPMKGHSHVYWYRQLPEEGLKFMVYLQKENIIDESGMPKERFSAEFPKEGPSILRIQQVVRGDSAAYFCASSPALAGGTNEQFFGPGTRLTVL.

The J gene is TRBJ2-4, the V gene TRBV7-9; 8 bases are shared with TRBD1. The length of the CDR3 is 17 residues. From germline, CDR1 is SEHNR and CDR2 FQNEAQ (reference sequence). The V segment lost 0 bases and the J segment 3 bases; nucleotides outside the gene matches: 7. Here the CDR3 DNA reads TGTGCCAGCAGCTTAGCGCTGCAGGGGGCCGGCAAAAACATTCAGTACTTC. This gives the protein CASSLALQGAGKNIQYF.

The chain uses TRBV28 and TRBJ2-3; the D gene is possibly TRBD2 (6 bases). Germline V gene lookup returns CDR1 MDHEN and CDR2 SYDVKM. The V and J ends lost 6 bases and 6 bases respectively, with 16 bases between them. The CDR3 covers 14 residues. CDR3: CASSIGTLTDTQYF. The CDR3 nucleotides are TGTGCCAGCAGCATCGGGACTCTTACGGATACGCAGTATTTT.

This chain links TRBV24-1 with TRBJ2-1, with TRBD2 matching over 8 bases. The CDR3 sequence is 15 residues long. Losses at the gene ends were 9 bases for V and 6 bases for J; bases not matched to a gene: 12. The germline CDR1 and CDR2 sequences are KGHDR and SFDVKD. The DNA for the CDR3 is TGTGCCACCCGCGCCCCGCGGGGGGCTGGCAATGAGCAGTTCTTC. This codes for CATRAPRGAGNEQFF.

The gene calls are TRBV2 and TRBJ2-3; D is perhaps TRBD1 (5 bases). CDR3 length equals 16 residues. Trimming shortened V by 5 bases and J by 0 bases, and 15 bases separated the two germline ends. Germline CDR1 is SNHLY and CDR2 is FYNNEI. CDR3 amino acids: CASSILGGASTDTQYF. The CDR3 DNA follows: TGTGCCAGCAGTATACTCGGTGGGGCTAGCACAGATACGCAGTATTTT.

This chain connects TRBV7-2 to TRBJ2-7; maybe TRBD1 (5 bases). V was clipped by 5 bases and J by 6 bases, with 20 bases between them. There are 15 residues in the CDR3. CDR1 SGHTA and CDR2 FQGNSA come from the germline V gene. The CDR3 here is CASSPNSWGLGEQYF. In DNA, the CDR3 is TGTGCCAGCAGCCCAAATAGTTGGGGCTTGGGCGAGCAGTACTTC.

This rearrangement joins TRBV7-6 to TRBJ1-1; tentative D call: TRBD1 (6 bases). CDR1 is SGHVS and CDR2 is FNYEAQ in the germline V gene. Trimming took 2 bases from V and 3 from J, leaving 10 bases between them. This CDR3 comprises 14 residues. The CDR3 loop reads CASSLTGPHTEAFF. In DNA, the CDR3 is TGTGCCAGCAGCTTAACAGGGCCCCACACTGAAGCTTTCTTT.

J is TRBJ2-5 and V is TRBV27; a possible D gene is TRBD1 (5 bases). The germline CDR1 and CDR2 sequences are MNHEY and SMNVEV (reference sequence). This CDR3 region has 14 residues. With 2 bases removed from V and 5 bases from J, the gap between germline ends came to 12 bases. The CDR3 region is CASSLQGPAETQYF. CDR3 nucleotide sequence: TGTGCCAGCAGTTTACAGGGTCCCGCGGAGACCCAGTACTTC.

There are a few counts of this clone. J is TRBJ1-5 and V is TRBV30; D perhaps matches TRBD1 (6 bases). Germline V gene lookup returns CDR1 GTSNPN and CDR2 SVGIG (reference sequence). Trimming left V 1 base short and J 2 bases short, with 12 bases between. The length of the CDR3 is 15 residues. The CDR3, as DNA: TGTGCCTGGAGTGACCAGGGGTTAGGCAATCAGCCCCAGCATTTT. Translated, it gives CAWSDQGLGNQPQHF.

The chain links TRBV6-5 to TRBJ2-3; 7 bases agree with TRBD1. Germline V CDR1 and CDR2: MNHEY, SVGAGI. With 2 bases clipped from V and 8 bases from J, the junction kept 13 bases outside the gene matches. The CDR3 loop spans 16 amino acids. CDR3 sequence reads: CASSYGTVPHGGTQYF. As DNA, the CDR3 is TGTGCCAGCAGTTACGGGACAGTACCTCACGGTGGTACGCAGTATTTT.

The chain carries TRBV28 and TRBJ1-2; D unclear. The germline V gene encodes CDR1 MDHEN and CDR2 SYDVKM. V was shortened by 2 bases and J by 8 bases, with 15 bases between the two germline ends. The CDR3 sequence is 14 residues long. The CDR3 spells CASSLLRRVKGYTF. DNA for the CDR3: TGTGCCAGCAGTTTACTGAGGAGGGTAAAGGGCTACACCTTC.

The chain couples TRBV24-1 to TRBJ2-5, with TRBD1 matching 8 bases. Germline V lookup: CDR1 KGHDR, CDR2 SFDVKD. CDR3 length: 15 residues. Trimming cost V 3 bases and J 3 bases; bases outside gene matches: 5. The DNA of the CDR3 is TGTGCCACCAGTGATCTAGGGACAGGCGAAGAGACCCAGTACTTC. Translated, it gives CATSDLGTGEETQYF.

V usage is TRBV6-5 and J usage is TRBJ1-2; 11 bases fit TRBD1. CDR1 and CDR2 (germline): MNHEY, SVGAGI. CDR3 length: 15 residues. The J segment lost 6 bases and the V segment lost 2 bases, leaving 5 bases of the junction unmatched. Written as DNA, the CDR3 is TGTGCCAGCAGTTACGGGACAGGGGGGAAACATGGCTACACCTTC. Translation gives CASSYGTGGKHGYTF.

This chain connects TRBV14 to TRBJ1-6, with D perhaps TRBD1 (5 bases). Germline V CDR1 and CDR2: SGHDN, FVKESK. The CDR3 totals 16 residues. Trimming removed 2 bases at V and 5 bases at J, with 13 bases between. The CDR3 sequence: CASSQRAQGNNSPLHF. DNA for the CDR3: TGTGCCAGCAGCCAACGGGCGCAGGGAAATAATTCACCCCTCCACTTT.

This chain links TRBV18 with TRBJ1-1; D gene unclear. Germline-derived CDR1 and CDR2 are KGHSH and LQKENI. The V gene lost 4 bases and the J gene lost 10 bases, with 10 bases spanning the gap. The CDR3 runs 11 residues. The CDR3 loop reads CASSLGDAAFF. The DNA of the CDR3 is TGTGCCAGCTCACTCGGAGACGCAGCTTTCTTT.

The V gene is TRBV7-2, the J gene TRBJ2-3; no firm D call. CDR3 size: 12 residues. V lost 5 bases, J lost 11 bases, and 14 bases lay in between. The germline V gene has CDR1 SGHTA and CDR2 FQGNSA. The CDR3 DNA follows: TGTGCCAGCAGCGGTTTTAATACGCGGCAGTATTTT. Translated, it gives CASSGFNTRQYF.

This rearrangement joins TRBV10-3 to TRBJ1-1; 7 nucleotides line up with TRBD1. After removal of 3 bases from V and 0 bases from J, the junction contained 4 bases not matched to a gene. The CDR3 length is 15 residues. From germline, CDR1 is ENHRY and CDR2 SYGVKD. CDR3 loop: CAISDPGTVNTEAFF. DNA for the CDR3: TGTGCCATCAGTGATCCCGGGACAGTGAACACTGAAGCTTTCTTT.

This clone occurred a few times. DNA of the CDR3: TGCGCCAGCAGCCAAGATAGGGACTTAAATCAGCCCCAGCATTTT. It translates to CASSQDRDLNQPQHF. The chain combines TRBV4-1 with TRBJ1-5; weak D call: TRBD1 (5 bases). The CDR3 sequence is 15 residues long. Germline lookup yields CDR1 MGHRA and CDR2 YSYEKL. The germline V and J ends were trimmed by 0 bases and 4 bases, with 10 bases remaining between them.

This chain connects TRBV3-1 (or the pseudogene TRBV3-2) to TRBJ2-7, with D tentatively TRBD1 (6 bases). The CDR3 length is 16 residues. Trimming stripped 4 bases from V and 5 bases from J, with 21 bases between. The V gene's germline CDR1 is LGHDT and CDR2 YNNKEL (reference sequence). CDR3: CASSRSGRGQLNEQYF. The DNA of the CDR3 is TGTGCCAGCAGCCGCTCAGGGCGAGGACAGCTAAACGAGCAGTACTTC.

This chain uses TRBV7-9 with TRBJ2-5, with 7 positions matching TRBD2. V trimming: 2 bases; J trimming: 5 bases; junction bases outside the gene matches: 5. CDR1 and CDR2 (germline): SEHNR, FQNEAQ (reference sequence). The CDR3 is 14 amino acids. The CDR3 DNA reads as TGTGCCAGCAGCTTAAGAGGACTAGAGGAGACCCAGTACTTC. Amino acid sequence: CASSLRGLEETQYF.

The chain joins TRBV9 to TRBJ2-7; D might be TRBD2 (7 bases). The germline CDR1 and CDR2 sequences are SGDLS and YYNGEE. This CDR3 spans 14 amino acids. Trimming removed 5 bases at V and 6 bases at J, with 18 bases between. The DNA for the CDR3 is TGTGCCAGCAGAGCGGGACACGACCAAGGCGAGCAGTACTTC. Its protein product is CASRAGHDQGEQYF.

The rearrangement links TRBV4-1 to TRBJ2-7; TRBD1 matches 7 bases. The V segment lost 1 base and the J segment 2 bases; nucleotides outside the gene matches: 8. The CDR3 length is 16 residues. The germline V gene has CDR1 MGHRA and CDR2 YSYEKL. CDR3 residues: CASSQVPGTAAYEQYF. The CDR3 coding sequence is TGCGCCAGCAGCCAAGTTCCTGGGACAGCTGCCTACGAGCAGTACTTC.